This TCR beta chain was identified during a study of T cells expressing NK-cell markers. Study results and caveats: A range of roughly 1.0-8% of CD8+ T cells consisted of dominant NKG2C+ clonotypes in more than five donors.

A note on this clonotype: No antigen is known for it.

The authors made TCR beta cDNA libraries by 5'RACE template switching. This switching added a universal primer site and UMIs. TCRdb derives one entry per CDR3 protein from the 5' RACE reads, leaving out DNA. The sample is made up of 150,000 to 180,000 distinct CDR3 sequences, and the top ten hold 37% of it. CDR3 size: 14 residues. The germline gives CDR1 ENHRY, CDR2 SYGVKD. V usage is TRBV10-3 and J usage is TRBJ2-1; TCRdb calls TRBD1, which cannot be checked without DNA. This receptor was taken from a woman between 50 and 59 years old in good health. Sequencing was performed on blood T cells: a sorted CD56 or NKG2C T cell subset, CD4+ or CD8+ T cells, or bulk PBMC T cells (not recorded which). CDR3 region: CAINNSDREDEQFF.